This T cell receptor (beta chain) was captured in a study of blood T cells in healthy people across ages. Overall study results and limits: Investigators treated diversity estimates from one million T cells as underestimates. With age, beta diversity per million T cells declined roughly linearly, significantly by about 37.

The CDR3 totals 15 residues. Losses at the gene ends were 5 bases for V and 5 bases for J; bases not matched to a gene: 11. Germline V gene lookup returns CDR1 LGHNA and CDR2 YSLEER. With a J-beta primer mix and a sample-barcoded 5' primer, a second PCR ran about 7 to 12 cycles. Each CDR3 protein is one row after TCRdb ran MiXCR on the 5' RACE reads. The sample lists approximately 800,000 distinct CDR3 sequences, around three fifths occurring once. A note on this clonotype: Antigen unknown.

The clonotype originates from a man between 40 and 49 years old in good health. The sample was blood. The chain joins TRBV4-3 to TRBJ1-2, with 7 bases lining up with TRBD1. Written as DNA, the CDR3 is TGCGCCAGCAGCGAAACTACAGGGGTAGGATATGGCTACACCTTC. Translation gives CASSETTGVGYGYTF.